The 26 T cell receptor beta chains below all came from one sample that was sequenced in a study of response to subunit inactivated influenza vaccine. One entry per CDR3 protein results from TCRdb running MiXCR on the RT-PCR reads. The sample carries 500,000 or so distinct CDR3 sequences, approximately 16% recorded once. This sample comprised CD4+ T cells sorted from PBMCs, obtained around 25 months after vaccination. All receptors come from a man between 50 and 69 years old who received an inactivated influenza vaccine.

In its sample, this clonotype was seen many times. This chain joins TRBV7-3 and TRBJ2-3; 12 nucleotides align to TRBD2. The CDR3 covers 13 residues. Germline CDR1 SGHTA, CDR2 FQGTGA. The ends lost 5 bases at V and 9 bases at J; junction bases unmatched: 3. CDR3 sequence: CASSPGTSGTQYF. As DNA, the CDR3 is TGTGCCAGCAGCCCAGGGACTAGCGGGACGCAGTATTTT.

V and J are TRBV15 and TRBJ2-7; no definite D call. Trimming pared 0 bases from V and 3 bases from J, leaving 9 bases between. The CDR3 totals 14 residues. Germline V gives CDR1 LNHNV, CDR2 YYDKDF (reference sequence). CDR3 in amino acids: CATSREAGVYEQYF. CDR3 sequence (DNA): TGTGCCACCAGCAGAGAGGCCGGAGTCTACGAGCAGTACTTC.

This clonotype appeared a few times. The rearrangement joins TRBV7-2 to TRBJ2-2; D unclear. V was cut by 7 bases and J by 4 bases, with 16 bases left in between. The germline V gene has CDR1 SGHTA and CDR2 FQGNSA. The CDR3 has 15 amino acids. The CDR3, as DNA: TGTGCCAGCACCACTACCTCAGGCCTCACCGGGGAGCTGTTTTTT. This sequence encodes CASTTTSGLTGELFF. Full variable domain (remainder filled in from reference TRBV7-2 and TRBJ2-2): GAGVSQSPSNKVTEKGKDVELRCDPISGHTALYWYRQSLGQGLEFLIYFQGNSAPDKSGLPSDRFSAERTGGSVSTLTIQRTQQEDSAVYLCASTTTSGLTGELFFGEGSRLTVL.

The chain combines TRBV20-1 with TRBJ2-5, with 8 bases matching TRBD1. Looked up from germline, CDR1 is DFQATT and CDR2 is SNEGSKA (reference sequence). This CDR3 is 15 amino acids long. V lost 7 bases, J lost 2 bases, and 12 bases stayed unmatched. The CDR3 reads CSVRGQGPSQETQYF. Here the CDR3 DNA reads TGCAGTGTGAGAGGACAGGGACCCTCTCAAGAGACCCAGTACTTC.

This clonotype was recorded many times. The rearrangement links TRBV12-3 or TRBV12-4 to TRBJ1-2, with D tentatively TRBD1 (5 bases). Deletions cut 2 bases from V and 7 bases from J, with 5 bases between. The CDR3 has 11 amino acids. The CDR3 reads CASSLRGGYTF. The CDR3 DNA sequence: TGTGCCAGCAGTTTAAGGGGTGGCTACACCTTC.

The V and J genes are TRBV6-1 and TRBJ1-1; D is possibly TRBD1 (5 bases). V gave up 6 bases and J gave up 5 bases, with 13 bases separating them. The CDR3 is 13 amino acids. Germline CDR1 MNHNS, CDR2 SASEGT. CDR3 sequence (DNA): TGTGCCAGCAGGGAGCGTGGGGGGACTGAAGCTTTCTTT. Translated: CASRERGGTEAFF.

The chain uses TRBV5-1 and TRBJ2-5, with D possibly being TRBD2 (5 bases). The CDR3 is 14 amino acids. Trimming took off 1 base at V and 5 bases at J, with 12 bases between the two ends. The germline V gene has CDR1 SGHRS and CDR2 YFSETQ. The chain's CDR3 is CASSLMTTRETQYF. CDR3 bases: TGCGCCAGCAGCTTGATGACTACTCGGGAGACCCAGTACTTC.

There are many counts of this clonotype. The chain employs TRBV3-1 and TRBJ1-5; TRBD1 agrees at 7 bases. Germline CDR1 LGHDT, CDR2 YNNKEL (reference sequence). J lost 4 bases, V lost 5 bases, and 11 bases had no gene match. CDR3 length: 16 amino acids. The CDR3 coding sequence is TGTGCCAGCAGCGATTCACAGGGGTCGGGGAATCAGCCCCAGCATTTT. This gives the protein CASSDSQGSGNQPQHF. The variable domain in full, with the rest retrieved from reference TRBV3-1 and TRBJ1-5, is DTAVSQTPKYLVTQMGNDKSIKCEQNLGHDTMYWYKQDSKKFLKIMFSYNNKELIINETVPNRFSPKSPDKAHLNLHINSLELGDSAVYFCASSDSQGSGNQPQHFGDGTRLSIL.

This chain connects TRBV7-8 to TRBJ2-7, with D possibly matching TRBD2 (5 bases). The length of the CDR3 is 13 residues. V gave up 8 bases and J gave up 3 bases, with 14 bases separating them. Germline CDR1 SGHVS, CDR2 FQNEAQ. CDR3 bases: TGTGCCAGCGCCTACGGGGTGTACTACGAGCAGTACTTC. Its protein is CASAYGVYYEQYF. The whole variable domain, remainder taken from reference TRBV7-8 and TRBJ2-7, is GAGVSQSPRYKVAKRGQDVALRCDPISGHVSLFWYQQALGQGPEFLTYFQNEAQLDKSGLPSDRFFAERPEGSVSTLKIQRTQQEDSAVYLCASAYGVYYEQYFGPGTRLTVT.

This sequence joins TRBV3-1 and TRBJ1-6; 8 bases are shared with TRBD1. Trimming removed 4 bases from V and 7 bases from J; junction bases left unmatched: 12. The CDR3 runs to 17 residues. Germline V lookup: CDR1 LGHDT, CDR2 YNNKEL (reference sequence). DNA for the CDR3: TGTGCCAGCAGCCCCTTGGGCAGGGGGCTGTTGAATTCACCCCTCCACTTT. It encodes CASSPLGRGLLNSPLHF.

This sequence joins TRBV5-1 and TRBJ2-7; D perhaps matches TRBD2 (6 bases). CDR3 size: 12 residues. Trimming took off 6 bases at V and 3 bases at J, with 10 bases between the two ends. Germline assignment: CDR1 SGHRS and CDR2 YFSETQ. This chain's CDR3 is CASKGDFYEQYF. In DNA, the CDR3 is TGCGCCAGCAAAGGGGACTTCTACGAGCAGTACTTC.

This clonotype was seen more than once but under ten times. This chain uses TRBV20-1 with TRBJ2-1; 13 bases are shared with TRBD2. J was trimmed by 9 bases and V by 6 bases; bases with no gene match: 11. Germline values: CDR1 DFQATT, CDR2 SNEGSKA (reference sequence). The CDR3 is made up of 15 amino acids. CDR3 protein: CSAGTSGTSVGEQFF. The CDR3 DNA reads TGCAGTGCCGGGACTAGCGGGACTTCAGTGGGTGAGCAGTTCTTC.

The chain has TRBV18 and TRBJ2-2; D not certain. Trimming stripped 8 bases from V and 2 bases from J, with 12 bases between. The length of the CDR3 is 14 residues. CDR1 is KGHSH and CDR2 is LQKENI in the germline V gene. The CDR3 DNA reads TGTGCCAGCCTACTCAGTCCTAACACCGGGGAGCTGTTTTTT. This gives the protein CASLLSPNTGELFF.

The rearrangement links TRBV12-3 or TRBV12-4 to TRBJ2-5, with 8 bases fitting TRBD1. This CDR3 has 14 residues. J was trimmed by 5 bases and V by 4 bases; bases with no gene match: 6. The CDR3 spells CASSSSGGIETQYF. In nucleotides, the CDR3 is TGTGCCAGCAGTTCTTCAGGGGGCATCGAGACCCAGTACTTC.

This clonotype was observed a few times. The V and J genes are TRBV3-1 and TRBJ1-6; D gene unclear. Trimming cost V 0 bases and J 4 bases, with 4 bases left between them. CDR1 LGHDT and CDR2 YNNKEL come from the germline V gene (reference sequence). The length of the CDR3 is 14 residues. The CDR3 nucleotides read TGTGCCAGCAGCCAAGACCATTATAATTCACCCCTCCACTTT. Amino acids: CASSQDHYNSPLHF.

The chain carries TRBV6-1 and TRBJ2-7, with TRBD1 identical over 7 bases. The CDR3 is 14 amino acids. The junction had 6 bases not matched to a gene; V was cut back by 6 bases and J by 1 base. Looked up from germline, CDR1 is MNHNS and CDR2 is SASEGT. CDR3 nucleotide sequence: TGTGCCAGCAGAGGGACAGAGAATTCCTACGAGCAGTACTTC. Protein: CASRGTENSYEQYF.

This clonotype occurred a few times. The V gene is TRBV6-1, the J gene TRBJ2-3; possibly TRBD1 for D (6 bases). Germline assignment: CDR1 MNHNS and CDR2 SASEGT. Deletions cut 6 bases from V and 5 bases from J, with 24 bases between. The CDR3 spans 17 residues. The CDR3 spells CASRGDRRLNRGDTQYF. In DNA, the CDR3 is TGTGCCAGCAGGGGCGACAGGAGACTTAACCGGGGAGATACGCAGTATTTT.

The CDR3 DNA reads as TGTGCCAGCAGCTTAGCCGGACAGGACTACACTGAAGCTTTCTTT. Amino acid sequence: CASSLAGQDYTEAFF. The chain carries TRBV7-9 and TRBJ1-1, with TRBD1 identical over 7 bases. V was pared by 0 bases and J by 3 bases, with 4 bases of the junction left unmatched. The CDR3 sequence is 15 residues long. The germline V gene encodes CDR1 SEHNR and CDR2 FQNEAQ (reference sequence). The complete variable domain, with remaining parts taken from reference TRBV7-9 and TRBJ1-1, reads DTGVSQNPRHKITKRGQNVTFRCDPISEHNRLYWYRQTLGQGPEFLTYFQNEAQLEKSRLLSDRFSAERPKGSFSTLEIQRTEQGDSAMYLCASSLAGQDYTEAFFGQGTRLTVV.

This clonotype was seen repeatedly, ten times or more. The CDR3, as DNA: TGCGCCAGCAGCAAAGGGACATCTTCCTCTAGCACAGATACGCAGTATTTT. This codes for CASSKGTSSSSTDTQYF. J is TRBJ2-3 and V is TRBV5-1, with D maybe TRBD1 (6 bases). The CDR3 covers 17 residues. The germline V and J ends were trimmed by 4 bases and 0 bases, with 18 bases remaining between them. The germline V gene has CDR1 SGHRS and CDR2 YFSETQ.

In this sample, this clonotype turned up many times. The genes are TRBV24-1 and TRBJ2-5, with 10 positions matching TRBD2. CDR1 is KGHDR and CDR2 is SFDVKD in the germline V gene. Losses at the gene ends were 2 bases for V and 2 bases for J; bases not matched to a gene: 4. The CDR3 is 16 amino acids. The CDR3 coding sequence is TGTGCCACCAGTGATTGGACTAGCGGTAAACAAGAGACCCAGTACTTC. Protein: CATSDWTSGKQETQYF.

This clonotype was observed many times. This rearrangement joins TRBV20-1 to TRBJ1-2; 8 nucleotides align to TRBD1. The CDR3 has 11 amino acids. Per the germline V gene, CDR1 is DFQATT and CDR2 is SNEGSKA (reference sequence). The trim removed 6 bases at V and 8 bases at J, leaving 5 bases unmatched. Written as DNA, the CDR3 is TGCAGTGCCAGACAGGGGTACGGCTACACCTTC. Its translation: CSARQGYGYTF.

A few counts support this clonotype. This rearrangement joins TRBV6-5 to TRBJ1-5; D ambiguous. Trimming shortened V by 2 bases and J by 0 bases, and 8 bases separated the two germline ends. The CDR3 is made up of 15 amino acids. CDR1 and CDR2 (germline): MNHEY, SVGAGI. CDR3 region: CASSYNGDSNQPQHF. In nucleotides, the CDR3 is TGTGCCAGCAGTTACAACGGGGATAGCAATCAGCCCCAGCATTTT.

The CDR3 region is CASSPRTVSNTGELFF. The CDR3 DNA follows: TGTGCCAGCTCACCCAGGACAGTTTCGAACACCGGGGAGCTGTTTTTT. J is TRBJ2-2 and V is TRBV18; D is perhaps TRBD1 (6 bases). The V and J ends lost 3 bases and 0 bases respectively, with 11 bases between them. This CDR3 spans 16 amino acids. Germline assignment: CDR1 KGHSH and CDR2 LQKENI.

Many counts were recorded for this clonotype. The chain combines TRBV12-3 or TRBV12-4 with TRBJ1-2; D is perhaps TRBD1 (5 bases). This CDR3 comprises 15 residues. With 7 bases removed from V and 5 bases from J, the gap between germline ends came to 20 bases. CDR3 sequence: CASTPGLPGPYGYTF. CDR3 DNA: TGTGCCAGCACTCCCGGACTCCCGGGGCCATATGGCTACACCTTC.

This chain joins TRBV7-2 and TRBJ2-1; tentatively, D is TRBD1 or TRBD2 (5 bases each). The CDR3 is made up of 15 amino acids. Germline CDR1 is SGHTA and CDR2 is FQGNSA. V was trimmed by 5 bases and J by 5 bases, leaving 16 bases between them. CDR3 sequence (DNA): TGTGCCAGCAGCCCCCAACCGGGACGAGACAATGAGCAGTTCTTC. It translates to CASSPQPGRDNEQFF.

J is TRBJ2-3 and V is TRBV27; TRBD2 is a possible D gene (5 bases). Trimming removed 3 bases from V and 1 base from J, with 8 bases in between. Per germline, CDR1 MNHEY and CDR2 SMNVEV (reference sequence). The CDR3 contains 14 residues. CDR3 coding DNA: TGTGCCAGCAGTTTCAGGCGGGGCACAGATACGCAGTATTTT. Protein: CASSFRRGTDTQYF.